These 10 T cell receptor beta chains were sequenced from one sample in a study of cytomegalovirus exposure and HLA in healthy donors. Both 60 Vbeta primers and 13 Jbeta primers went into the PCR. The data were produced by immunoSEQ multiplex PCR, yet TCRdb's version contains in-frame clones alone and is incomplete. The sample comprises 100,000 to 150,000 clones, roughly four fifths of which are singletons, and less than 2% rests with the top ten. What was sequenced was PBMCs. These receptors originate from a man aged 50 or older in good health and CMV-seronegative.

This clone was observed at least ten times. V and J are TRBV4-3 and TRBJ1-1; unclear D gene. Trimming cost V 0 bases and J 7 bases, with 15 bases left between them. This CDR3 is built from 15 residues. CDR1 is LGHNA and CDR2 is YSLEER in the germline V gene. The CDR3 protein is CASSQEESWAGEAFF. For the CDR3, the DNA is TGCGCCAGCAGCCAAGAGGAGAGTTGGGCGGGTGAAGCTTTCTTT.

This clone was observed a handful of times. CDR3 sequence reads: CASSQEPGKPQHF. CDR3 nucleotides: TGCGCCAGCAGCCAAGAGCCGGGGAAGCCCCAGCATTTT. The chain combines TRBV4-3 with TRBJ1-5; D call uncertain. Trimming pared 0 bases from V and 8 bases from J, leaving 8 bases between. This CDR3 has 13 residues. Germline loops: CDR1 LGHNA, CDR2 YSLEER.

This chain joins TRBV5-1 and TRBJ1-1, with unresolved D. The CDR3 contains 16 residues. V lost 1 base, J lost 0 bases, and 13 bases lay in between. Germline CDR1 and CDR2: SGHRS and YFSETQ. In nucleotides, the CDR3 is TGCGCCAGCAGCTTGAGAGACATAAAAATGAACACTGAAGCTTTCTTT. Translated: CASSLRDIKMNTEAFF.

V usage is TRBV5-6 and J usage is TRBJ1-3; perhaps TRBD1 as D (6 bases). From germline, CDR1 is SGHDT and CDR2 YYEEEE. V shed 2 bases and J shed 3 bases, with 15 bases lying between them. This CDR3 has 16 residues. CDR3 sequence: CASSFPRGGGGNTIYF. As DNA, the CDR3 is TGTGCCAGCAGCTTCCCTCGGGGGGGCGGTGGAAACACCATATATTTT.

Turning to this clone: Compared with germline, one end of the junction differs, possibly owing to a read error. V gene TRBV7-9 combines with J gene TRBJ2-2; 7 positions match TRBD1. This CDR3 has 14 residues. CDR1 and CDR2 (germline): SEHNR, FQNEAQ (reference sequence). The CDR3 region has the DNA TGTTCCAGCAGCTGGGGACAGCTCACCGGGGAGCTGTTTTTT. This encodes CSSSWGQLTGELFF.

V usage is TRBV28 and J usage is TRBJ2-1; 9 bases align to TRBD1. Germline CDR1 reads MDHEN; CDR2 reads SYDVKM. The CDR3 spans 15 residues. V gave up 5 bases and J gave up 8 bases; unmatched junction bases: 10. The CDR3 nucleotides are TGTGCCAGCAGTAGGGGCGGGACAGGGAACGATGAGCAGTTCTTC. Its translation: CASSRGGTGNDEQFF.

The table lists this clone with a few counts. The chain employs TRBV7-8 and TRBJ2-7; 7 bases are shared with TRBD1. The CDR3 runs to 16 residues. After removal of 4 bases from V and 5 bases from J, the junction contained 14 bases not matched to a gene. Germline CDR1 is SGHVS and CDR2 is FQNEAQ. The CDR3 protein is CASSSDRVGRFDEQYF. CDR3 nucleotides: TGTGCCAGCAGCTCCGACAGGGTGGGAAGGTTCGACGAGCAGTACTTC.

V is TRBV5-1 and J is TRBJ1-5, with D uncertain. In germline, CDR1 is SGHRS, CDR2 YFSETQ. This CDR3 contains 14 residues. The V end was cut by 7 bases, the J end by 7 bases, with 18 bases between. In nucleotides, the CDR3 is TGCGCCAGCTCGCCGCGGGGAGGGCGACAGCCCCAGCATTTT. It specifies CASSPRGGRQPQHF.

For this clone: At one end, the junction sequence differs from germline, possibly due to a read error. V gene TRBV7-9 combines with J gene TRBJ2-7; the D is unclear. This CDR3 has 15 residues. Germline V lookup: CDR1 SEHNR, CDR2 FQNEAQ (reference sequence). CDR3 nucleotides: TGTTCCAGCAGCTTAGATTTCGCAGGTTCCTACGAGCAGTACTTC. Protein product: CSSSLDFAGSYEQYF. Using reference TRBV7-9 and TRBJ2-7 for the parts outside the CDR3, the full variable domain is DTGVSQNPRHKITKRGQNVTFRCDPISEHNRLYWYRQTLGQGPEFLTYFQNEAQLEKSRLLSDRFSAERPKGSFSTLEIQRTEQGDSAMYLCSSSLDFAGSYEQYFGPGTRLTVT.

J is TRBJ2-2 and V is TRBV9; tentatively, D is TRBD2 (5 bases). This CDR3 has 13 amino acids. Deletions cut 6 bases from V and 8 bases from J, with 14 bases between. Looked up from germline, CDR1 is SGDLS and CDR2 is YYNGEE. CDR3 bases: TGTGCCAGCAATTCCGGGAAAGGGGGGGAGCTGTTTTTT. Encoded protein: CASNSGKGGELFF. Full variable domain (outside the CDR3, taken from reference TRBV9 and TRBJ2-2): DSGVTQTPKHLITATGQRVTLRCSPRSGDLSVYWYQQSLDQGLQFLIQYYNGEERAKGNILERFSAQQFPDLHSELNLSSLELGDSALYFCASNSGKGGELFFGEGSRLTVL.